This T cell receptor (beta chain) was sequenced during a study of blood T cell repertoires in COVID-19. Study as a whole: COVID-19 samples collected from the United States, Italy and Spain covered acute and convalescent phases. Sources were T cells, B-cell-depleted T cells, or PBMCs; the material itself was cDNA or gDNA.

Authors' analysis steps: Amplification of reference gene primers provided the estimated nucleated cell counts. Assay: immunoSEQ multiplex PCR; the TCRdb copy retains only in-frame clones and omits some. That table is the source of V, J and clone size, and D and trimming were worked out from the DNA. The table includes around 100,000 clones, roughly 92% detected once. V dropped 0 bases and J dropped 3 bases, with 8 bases sitting between them. The CDR3 totals 14 residues. The germline V gene encodes CDR1 LGHNT and CDR2 FRNRAP. The chain has TRBV12-5 and TRBJ1-1, with D tentatively TRBD1 (6 bases). The sample consisted of peripheral blood. The sequence came from a man aged 55 to 69 with acute or convalescent COVID-19. In nucleotides, the CDR3 is TGTGCTAGTGGTTTGGTTCCAGGGGACACTGAAGCTTTCTTT. Protein sequence: CASGLVPGDTEAFF.